This TCR beta chain was captured in a study of blood T cell repertoires in COVID-19. Sequenced by immunoSEQ multiplex PCR; TCRdb stores in-frame clones only, minus some. There are 140,000 to 150,000 clones in the sample; 80% occur only once, and 3% to 4.5% lies in the top ten. Germline V gene lookup returns CDR1 LGHDT and CDR2 YNNKEL (reference sequence). Trimming pared 1 base from V and 9 bases from J, leaving 19 bases between. The CDR3 length is 15 residues. The sequence came from a man between 70 and 80 years old who had recovered from COVID-19. The sequencing input was peripheral blood. The chain is built from TRBV3-1 (or the pseudogene TRBV3-2) and TRBJ2-7; a weak D match, TRBD2 (6 bases). The DNA for the CDR3 is TGTGCCAGCAGCCAAGTCCTACCTGGGGGAGGTACGCAGTACTTC. Translating it yields CASSQVLPGGGTQYF.